This T cell receptor beta chain derives from a study of PD-1 blockade in classical Hodgkin lymphoma. This clone was counted only a few times. Its antigen is not identified. CDR1 and CDR2 (germline): SNHLY, FYNNEI. V lost 4 bases to trimming and J lost 10 bases, with 14 bases between them. The CDR3 consists of 12 residues. Following autologous stem cell transplantation, relapse occurred in every patient, and exposure to brentuximab vedotin varied. Under best response, outcomes were complete response, partial response or progressive disease. Whole-study findings and limits: Newly diagnosed patients had baseline TCR diversity that was reportedly lower than that of healthy donors. By cycle point C4D1, TCR diversity had risen significantly in CD4+ cells (but not CD8+ cells). The diversity seen at baseline in complete responders resembled that of newly diagnosed patients.

Produced via immunoSEQ multiplex PCR; TCRdb's table is partial and in-frame only. The sample lists 80,000 to 100,000 clones, roughly 92% occurring once. This TCR derives from a human donor with classical Hodgkin lymphoma. The chain combines TRBV2 with TRBJ2-7; D gene ambiguous. Material: peripheral blood mononuclear cells (PBMCs), obtained at baseline. CDR3 bases: TGTGCCAGCAGTGGTCGGACGAGTCTTCAGTACTTC. This translates into CASSGRTSLQYF.